Listed here are 13 T cell receptor beta chains from one sample, sequenced in a study of HIV-infected patients and healthy controls. Follow-up blood was drawn about 14 weeks, roughly three months, after antiretroviral therapy began. The repertoire came from unfractionated whole blood and reflected all unsorted peripheral T cells. Alpha and beta constant-region primers primed reverse transcription of approximately 500 ng RNA. Using multiplexing indices, alpha and beta chain libraries were generated apart by chain-specific third strand synthesis. TCRdb recomputed calls from the 5' RACE reads with MiXCR, one row per CDR3 protein. The sample records approximately 15,000 distinct CDR3 sequences, around 12% being singletons. Sequencing was performed on blood, taken during antiretroviral therapy. The origin of the receptors is an adult with HIV infection. The donor label of this sample is uncertain.

This clonotype came up many times. The CDR3 DNA is TGTGCCAGCAGTTCCCGGCAGCTTAATTCACCCCTCCACTTT. It specifies CASSSRQLNSPLHF. The chain links TRBV2 to TRBJ1-6, with D unclear. V lost 5 bases, J lost 6 bases, and 11 bases lay in between. This CDR3 is built from 14 residues. The germline V gene encodes CDR1 SNHLY and CDR2 FYNNEI.

There are many counts of this clonotype. The gene calls are TRBV2 and TRBJ2-3; 11 nucleotides line up with TRBD2. The junction had 4 bases not matched to a gene; V was cut back by 4 bases and J by 1 base. This CDR3 contains 16 residues. Germline V gene lookup returns CDR1 SNHLY and CDR2 FYNNEI. The CDR3 bases are TGTGCCAGCAGTGTACTAGCGGGGGACCGCACAGATACGCAGTATTTT. It specifies CASSVLAGDRTDTQYF.

The chain joins TRBV14 to TRBJ2-4, with 9 bases that match TRBD2. The CDR3 is made up of 19 amino acids. The germline V gene has CDR1 SGHDN and CDR2 FVKESK. Unmatched junction bases numbered 13, after V lost 1 base and J lost 3 bases. CDR3 in amino acids: CASSQGPGAGGPSKNIQYF. Here the CDR3 DNA reads TGTGCCAGCAGCCAAGGCCCCGGTGCGGGGGGGCCTAGCAAAAACATTCAGTACTTC.

This clonotype came up many times. The rearrangement links TRBV7-8 to TRBJ2-1, with D possibly TRBD2 on 7 matching bases. V was shortened by 5 bases and J by 5 bases, with 19 bases between the two germline ends. This CDR3 spans 16 amino acids. Germline CDR1 and CDR2: SGHVS and FQNEAQ. The CDR3 spells CASSLGGALGHNEQFF. CDR3 DNA sequence: TGTGCCAGCAGCCTAGGGGGGGCCCTAGGCCACAATGAGCAGTTCTTC.

This clonotype was recorded at least ten times. The CDR3 reads CATSGWTGKNFIAKNIQYF. The CDR3 nucleotides are TGTGCCACCAGTGGCTGGACAGGGAAAAATTTTATAGCCAAAAACATTCAGTACTTC. J is TRBJ2-4 and V is TRBV24-1, with 8 bases identical to TRBD1. Trimming took 5 bases from V and 0 from J; bases not matched to a gene: 14. This CDR3 is built from 19 residues. Germline values: CDR1 KGHDR, CDR2 SFDVKD.

This clonotype was detected ten times or more. The chain carries TRBV4-1 and TRBJ2-1; D gene uncertain. V was pared by 0 bases and J by 0 bases, with 9 bases between. The germline V gene encodes CDR1 MGHRA and CDR2 YSYEKL. The CDR3 has 16 residues. CDR3: CASSQEHASSYNEQFF. CDR3 nucleotides: TGCGCCAGCAGCCAAGAACACGCTAGCTCCTACAATGAGCAGTTCTTC.

In this sample, this clonotype turned up once. This clone may be a read error of a much larger clone one base away. The rearrangement links TRBV7-6 to TRBJ2-1, with 9 bases aligning to TRBD2. The CDR3 is 17 amino acids. In germline, CDR1 is SGHVS, CDR2 FNYEAQ. The CDR3 loop reads CASSKRLAESSCNEQFF. In DNA form, the CDR3 reads TGTGCCAGCAGCAAACGACTAGCGGAGAGCTCCTGCAATGAGCAGTTCTTC.

This clonotype was counted only a few times. The V and J genes are TRBV5-1 and TRBJ2-1, with 10 bases that match TRBD2. J lost 0 bases, V lost 0 bases, and 6 bases had no gene match. CDR1 and CDR2 from the germline V gene are SGHRS and YFSETQ. The CDR3 extends over 18 amino acids. The CDR3 protein is CASSLDLAGASSYNEQFF. CDR3 bases: TGCGCCAGCAGCTTGGATCTAGCGGGAGCCAGCTCCTACAATGAGCAGTTCTTC.

This clonotype has at least ten counts. The J gene is TRBJ2-7, the V gene TRBV2; 8 nucleotides agree with TRBD1. Germline CDR1 is SNHLY and CDR2 is FYNNEI. V lost 6 bases, J lost 0 bases, and 7 bases stayed unmatched. The CDR3 runs 15 residues. The CDR3 DNA follows: TGTGCCAGCAGGCGCCGGGACAGGCCCTCCTACGAGCAGTACTTC. This sequence encodes CASRRRDRPSYEQYF.

This clonotype was detected many times. The gene calls are TRBV4-2 and TRBJ2-5; TRBD1 aligns across 7 bases. The length of the CDR3 is 14 residues. The germline V gene has CDR1 LGHNA and CDR2 YNFKEQ. Trimming removed 3 bases from V and 5 bases from J; junction bases left unmatched: 6. CDR3 nucleotide sequence: TGTGCCAGCAGCCAGACGACAGGGTGGGAGACCCAGTACTTC. Translation: CASSQTTGWETQYF.

The table lists this clonotype with many counts. V and J are TRBV10-3 and TRBJ2-7; 10 bases are shared with TRBD1. The junction had 1 base not matched to a gene; V was cut back by 0 bases and J by 2 bases. CDR1 is ENHRY and CDR2 is SYGVKD in the germline V gene. The CDR3 is made up of 15 amino acids. The DNA for the CDR3 is TGTGCCATCAGTGAGTCGGGACAGGGGACCTACGAGCAGTACTTC. Translation gives CAISESGQGTYEQYF.

This clonotype was detected a few times. This chain joins TRBV5-1 and TRBJ2-1; D is possibly TRBD1 (6 bases). The CDR3 extends over 13 amino acids. Trimming shortened V by 0 bases and J by 13 bases, and 14 bases separated the two germline ends. CDR1 and CDR2 from the germline V gene are SGHRS and YFSETQ. CDR3 loop: CASSLAGDTRQFF. CDR3 in DNA: TGCGCCAGCAGCTTGGCAGGGGACACTCGTCAGTTCTTC.

This clonotype was detected many times. The chain recombines TRBV7-6 with TRBJ2-3, with 8 nucleotides matching TRBD2. This CDR3 has 18 residues. Germline CDR1 reads SGHVS; CDR2 reads FNYEAQ. The trim removed 1 base at V and 6 bases at J, leaving 15 bases unmatched. The CDR3 DNA reads TGTGCCAGCAGCTTAGATCTTGGGTCTAGCGGGCCCGAGGATACGCAGTATTTT. The encoded protein is CASSLDLGSSGPEDTQYF.